What follows describes a single T cell receptor beta chain. The repertoire was sequenced with immunoSEQ multiplex PCR; TCRdb's copy has only in-frame clones and lacks some. There are about 170,000 clones in the sample; 94% occur only once, and around 1.3% lies in the top ten. These data belong to a study of control samples from healthy donors and cancer patients. V dropped 7 bases and J dropped 7 bases, with 17 bases sitting between them. The CDR3 is 13 amino acids. Germline V gives CDR1 SQVTM, CDR2 ANQGSEA. The rearrangement joins TRBV29-1 to TRBJ1-5; a weak D match, TRBD1 (5 bases). The receptor was derived from a woman aged 18-35 years in good health. The sequenced material came from blood. The CDR3 spells CSATLGAEQPQHF. The DNA of the CDR3 is TGCAGCGCCACCCTCGGGGCCGAACAGCCCCAGCATTTT.